This TCR beta chain emerged from a study of T cells in Graves' hyperthyroidism and ophthalmopathy (dated by TCRdb to about 2019). About the investigation overall: To identify distinguishing TCR V-J signatures, a discovery cohort of 100 or so patients was used, comprising some 45 with Graves' ophthalmopathy and approximately 58 with stable Graves' hyperthyroidism. Prospective prediction of ophthalmopathy was tested in an independent validation cohort consisting of fewer than 20 hyperthyroidism patients and some 15 patients who later progressed to ophthalmopathy. For training and testing, the approximately 97 patients in the discovery cohort were randomly divided in a 7:3 ratio. In about 6 Graves' hyperthyroidism patients, the study also compared T-cell repertoires from thyroid tissue with T-cell repertoires from blood. After sampling, hyperthyroidism patients received methimazole starting at 30 mg daily, and ophthalmopathy patients received high-dose intravenous methylprednisolone. According to the paper, TCR Vbeta CDR3 sequencing was carried out on some 140 peripheral blood samples, which came from fewer than 50 ophthalmopathy, approximately 72 hyperthyroidism and roughly 17 progressor patients. Points the paper makes about the study in general: Sample size was not statistically predetermined, and investigators were not blinded to group allocation. Most expanded thyroid clonotypes (frequency above 0.001) were also detected in blood, suggesting blood repertoires may reflect thyroid immune responses. During validation, the model predicted progression to ophthalmopathy a median of approximately 6 months ahead of onset, with around 65% sensitivity and 72.22% specificity. In cross-validation, a model built on a 13 V-J signature told ophthalmopathy apart from stable hyperthyroidism with approximately 90% sensitivity and roughly 81% specificity, and in testing the same model reached 80%/75%.

The TCR beta CDR3 regions were amplified from RNA transcripts. The TCR CDR3 was subjected to a first round of RT-PCR using the HTBI primer set and the Qiagen OneStep RT-PCR kit. The libraries were constructed in a second round of multiplex PCR and then size-selected and purified. The libraries were sequenced on an Illumina HiSeq2000 using paired-end 100 bp reads. Per the authors' processing: Raw data were processed with SOAPnuke, discarding reads with adapters, uncalled bases, mean Phred below 15, or no exact constant-primer or identifier match. COPE v1.2.5 was used to merge the high-quality paired reads, and each unique nucleotide sequence was defined as a clonotype. MiTCR v1.1 was used to align clonotypes to the IMGT TRBV, TRBD and TRBJ reference segments. The analysis included only V-J combinations with a frequency above 0.0001, which together covered around 99% of the repertoires. The TCS score was defined as the ratio of F50 (clonal expansion) to E x V (chaos), calculated using BLOSUM62-based TCRdist between CDR3 peptides within each V-J. Welch's t-statistics and random forest reduced around 550 V-J features to 13, which were used in a naive Bayes classifier (R e1071). The public reads were reprocessed in TCRdb via fastp at Q25 and MiXCR, keeping in-frame beta chains. Records with the same CDR3 protein are collapsed into one entry carrying the most frequent genes and DNA. The V and J calls were not made by the authors but by TCRdb's processing. The sample includes just over 550,000 distinct CDR3 sequences, with about 43% observed a single time. The ten most abundant clones make up 8% to 8.5% of the sample.

Stable Graves' hyperthyroidism was defined as the absence of progression to ophthalmopathy over 18 months of follow-up. Hyperthyroidism patients were aged 18 to 65 years and newly diagnosed, with disease duration of less than 2 months. Patients with uncontrolled infections, other autoimmune diseases, pregnancy or lactation were excluded. Diagnoses relied on clinical symptoms, serum thyroxine and TRAb, thyroid ultrasound and orbital computed tomography. Total RNA was extracted with Trizol reagent, and quality was checked on an Agilent 2100 Bioanalyzer. Points on this clonotype: Its antigen is not yet known. No quality values exist for individual bases; no much larger clone is one base distant.

The CDR3 measures 14 amino acids from cysteine to phenylalanine. Only CDR3 DNA remains: 42 bases, in frame from the first base. For CDR1 and CDR2, the germline V gene lists SNHLY and FYNNEI. The junction shows trimming of 8 bases on V and 8 bases on J, and the gene matches do not reach 11 bases of it. Sequencing was performed on peripheral blood or thyroid tissue (not recorded which). The sequence derives from a woman between 18 and 29 years old with Graves' hyperthyroidism. Donor details come from another sample of the same person, matched by shared clones. The chain uses TRBV2 and TRBJ1-4; 7 nucleotides in the junction match TRBD1. The nucleotide sequence reads TGTGCCAGCCTGTGGGCAGGGGGAAAGGAAAAACTGTTTTTT. It encodes CASLWAGGKEKLFF.